The rows below give T cell receptor beta chains drawn from one sample of a study of blood T cell repertoires in COVID-19. Profiling relied on immunoSEQ multiplex PCR, and the TCRdb table lists in-frame clones only, not all of them. The sample records approximately 100,000 clones, 70% to 90% being singletons. Sequencing was performed on peripheral blood. The receptors shown here come from a human donor in a cohort sampled during active COVID-19. Each CDR3 is given with its conserved first and last residue. The order of the fields is J gene, V gene, D gene, clone size, CDR3 protein, CDR3 DNA. A D gene is named only where the DNA matches it firmly. Size values are once, few and many counts, or a class for expanded clones, and some rows have none.

TRBJ2-7,TRBV5-1,-,-,CASSLAEATRSIGYEQYF,TGCGCCAGCAGCTTGGCCGAGGCGACCCGGTCGATTGGCTACGAGCAGTACTTC
TRBJ1-2,TRBV6-1,-,-,CASSDELVADFNYGYTF,TGTGCCAGCAGTGATGAATTGGTGGCAGATTTTAACTATGGCTACACCTTC
TRBJ2-3,TRBV6-5,TRBD2,-,CASSLTSESTDTQYF,TGTGCCAGCAGCCTGACTAGCGAAAGCACAGATACGCAGTATTTT
TRBJ2-1,TRBV29-1,TRBD2,-,CSVKNLAGVANEQFF,TGCAGCGTTAAGAATCTAGCGGGAGTGGCCAATGAGCAGTTCTTC
TRBJ2-7,TRBV5-1,TRBD1,-,CASSHSRDSSYEQYF,TGCGCCAGCAGCCATAGCCGGGACAGCTCCTACGAGCAGTACTTC
TRBJ1-2,TRBV2,-,few,CASTPQGANYGYTF,TGTGCCAGCACCCCCCAGGGTGCTAACTATGGCTACACCTTC
TRBJ2-7,TRBV28,-,-,CASRPVGSSYEQYF,TGTGCCAGCAGGCCGGTCGGGAGCTCCTACGAGCAGTACTTC
TRBJ1-6,TRBV5-8,-,-,CASSYGLHNSPLHF,TGTGCCAGCAGCTACGGACTCCATAATTCACCCCTCCACTTT
TRBJ2-7,TRBV10-3,TRBD2,-,CAIRVAGGNYEQYF,TGTGCCATCAGGGTAGCGGGAGGAAACTACGAGCAGTACTTC
TRBJ2-5,TRBV5-1,-,-,CASSLGFSRVETQYF,TGCGCCAGCAGTCTTGGGTTTTCTCGGGTCGAGACCCAGTACTTC
TRBJ1-2,TRBV5-6,-,-,CASSLGQGTYRYGYTF,TGTGCCAGCAGCTTGGGTCAGGGGACGTACCGATATGGCTACACCTTC
TRBJ2-1,TRBV3-1/TRBV3-2,-,-,CASSQNSGSYNEQFF,TGTGCCAGCAGCCAGAATTCAGGATCCTACAATGAGCAGTTCTTC
TRBJ2-1,TRBV30,-,-,CAWSVGSSSYNEQFF,TGTGCCTGGAGTGTGGGGAGCTCCTCCTACAATGAGCAGTTCTTC
TRBJ1-2,TRBV7-2,TRBD1,once,CASSSISQGLYGYTF,TGTGCCAGCAGCTCAATTTCACAGGGGCTTTATGGCTACACCTTC
TRBJ1-2,TRBV4-1,-,-,CASSQVEQYNYGYTF,TGCGCCAGCAGCCAGGTCGAACAGTATAACTATGGCTACACCTTC
TRBJ1-4,TRBV27,-,-,CASSFRQANEKLFF,TGTGCCAGCAGTTTTAGGCAGGCTAATGAAAAACTGTTTTTT
TRBJ2-1,TRBV28,TRBD2,-,CASSLLSTGTSGSTNNEQFF,TGTGCCAGCAGTTTATTATCTACAGGGACTAGCGGGAGTACTAACAATGAGCAGTTCTTC
TRBJ1-2,TRBV19,-,-,CASSHGQSHGYTF,TGTGCCAGTAGCCACGGACAGAGTCATGGCTACACCTTC
TRBJ2-7,TRBV3-1/TRBV3-2,TRBD2,-,CASSQVGLAGAYYEQYF,TGTGCCAGCAGCCAAGTAGGACTAGCGGGAGCCTACTACGAGCAGTACTTC
TRBJ2-3,TRBV18,TRBD1,-,CASSQNRDRSTDTQYF,TGTGCCAGCTCACAAAACCGGGACAGAAGCACAGATACGCAGTATTTT
TRBJ1-2,TRBV2,TRBD1,-,CASSGKVVGQGGYGYTF,TGTGCCAGCAGTGGCAAGGTCGTAGGACAGGGCGGCTATGGCTACACCTTC
TRBJ2-1,TRBV5-1,-,few,CASSFGNGGNEQFF,TGCGCCAGCAGCTTTGGCAACGGGGGCAATGAGCAGTTCTTC
TRBJ1-2,TRBV27,-,-,CASSLSYTSNYGYTF,TGTGCCAGCAGTTTATCGTACACGTCTAACTATGGCTACACCTTC
TRBJ2-1,TRBV9,-,-,CASSSNTGGPYNEQFF,TGTGCCAGCAGCAGTAACACAGGTGGCCCCTACAATGAGCAGTTCTTC
TRBJ2-5,TRBV7-9,-,-,CASSESRGQETQYF,TGTGCCAGCAGCGAAAGTCGGGGACAAGAGACCCAGTACTTC
TRBJ2-3,TRBV6-6,-,-,CASSFSGTDTQYF,TGTGCCAGCTCCTTCTCGGGCACAGATACGCAGTATTTT
TRBJ1-6,TRBV27,-,-,CASSLGRRGHSPLHF,TGTGCCAGCAGTTTGGGTCGCAGGGGACACTCACCCCTCCACTTT
TRBJ1-1,TRBV10-1,TRBD1,-,CASSATDRGSGEAFF,TGCGCCAGCAGTGCTACGGACAGGGGAAGCGGTGAAGCTTTCTTT
TRBJ2-5,TRBV27,-,few,CASSLGETQYF,TGTGCCAGCAGTTTAGGCGAGACCCAGTACTTC
TRBJ2-3,TRBV11-2,-,few,CASSFRDYNDGDTQYF,TGTGCCAGCAGCTTCCGAGACTACAACGACGGGGATACGCAGTATTTT
TRBJ1-1,TRBV7-9,-,few,CASRGNRRSFF,TGTGCCAGCCGGGGGAACAGAAGAAGTTTCTTT
TRBJ2-5,TRBV5-1,-,-,CASSFGQPIKETQYF,TGCGCCAGCAGCTTTGGACAGCCAATTAAGGAGACCCAGTACTTC
TRBJ2-1,TRBV14,TRBD1,once,CASSPGTGSYNEQFF,TGTGCCAGCAGCCCAGGGACAGGGAGCTACAATGAGCAGTTCTTC
TRBJ2-3,TRBV7-6,-,-,CASSSPTSFTDTQYF,TGTGCCAGCAGCTCCCCGACTAGTTTCACAGATACGCAGTATTTT
TRBJ2-1,TRBV27,-,-,CASSLEGAFKSNEQFF,TGTGCCAGCAGTCTGGAAGGGGCCTTCAAGAGCAATGAGCAGTTCTTC
TRBJ1-2,TRBV18,-,-,CASSPPYNSYGYTF,TGTGCCAGCTCACCGCCTTATAACAGCTATGGCTACACCTTC
TRBJ1-2,TRBV27,TRBD1,-,CASSLNRQGYPTYGYTF,TGTGCCAGCAGCCTCAACCGACAGGGATACCCGACCTATGGCTACACCTTC
TRBJ2-2,TRBV27,-,-,CASSFLRSPGAGELFF,TGTGCCAGCAGTTTCCTGAGGAGCCCAGGGGCCGGGGAGCTGTTTTTT
TRBJ2-1,TRBV2,TRBD2,-,CASQGLAGAGNEQFF,TGTGCCAGTCAGGGACTAGCGGGAGCTGGCAATGAGCAGTTCTTC
TRBJ1-1,TRBV5-6,-,once,CASSLEADTEAFF,TGTGCCAGCAGCTTGGAGGCGGACACTGAAGCTTTCTTT
TRBJ2-1,TRBV19,TRBD2,-,CASSKSGGAVLGNEQFF,TGTGCCAGTAGTAAAAGCGGGGGGGCTGTCCTAGGGAATGAGCAGTTCTTC
TRBJ2-5,TRBV19,TRBD2,-,CATCDGGAQETQYF,TGTGCCACCTGTGACGGGGGGGCCCAAGAGACCCAGTACTTC
TRBJ2-7,TRBV6-5,TRBD1,once,CASSYSTGQSKDEQYF,TGTGCCAGCAGTTACTCGACGGGACAGTCTAAGGACGAGCAGTACTTC
TRBJ2-1,TRBV5-1,-,-,CASGGRNRSSEFSYNEQFF,TGCGCCAGCGGGGGGAGGAACAGAAGTAGCGAGTTCTCCTACAATGAGCAGTTCTTC
TRBJ2-3,TRBV7-2,TRBD2,-,CASSSSLAGGGDTQYF,TGTGCCAGCAGCTCCTCACTAGCGGGAGGAGGAGATACGCAGTATTTT
TRBJ2-7,TRBV5-4,TRBD1,-,CASSLGTGGNYEQYF,TGTGCCAGCAGCTTGGGGACAGGGGGAAACTACGAGCAGTACTTC
TRBJ2-5,TRBV6-5,TRBD2,-,CASSYSLADYQETQYF,TGTGCCAGCAGTTACTCCCTAGCGGACTACCAAGAGACCCAGTACTTC
TRBJ1-5,TRBV2,TRBD1,-,CASSLRQGNQPQHF,TGTGCCAGCAGTTTACGACAGGGGAATCAGCCCCAGCATTTT
TRBJ2-2,TRBV29-1,TRBD1,-,CSVEDRRDSYTGELFF,TGCAGCGTTGAAGATCGACGGGACAGTTACACCGGGGAGCTGTTTTTT
TRBJ2-7,TRBV6-5,-,-,CASSYSGTLPDQYF,TGTGCCAGCAGTTACTCGGGGACACTCCCAGATCAGTACTTC
TRBJ1-1,TRBV19,-,-,CASGERGRAHTEAFF,TGTGCCAGTGGTGAGCGGGGGAGGGCACACACTGAAGCTTTCTTT
TRBJ1-2,TRBV5-4,TRBD1,few,CASRDRGLVSGYTF,TGTGCCAGCCGGGACAGGGGGCTCGTGAGTGGCTACACCTTC
TRBJ2-1,TRBV12-3/TRBV12-4,-,-,CASTSRNEQFF,TGTGCCAGCACCTCCCGCAATGAGCAGTTCTTC
TRBJ2-1,TRBV5-1,TRBD2,-,CASSFLGGGAGNEQFF,TGCGCCAGCAGCTTCCTCGGCGGGGGGGCGGGCAATGAGCAGTTCTTC
TRBJ1-4,TRBV19,-,many,CASSTTHATNEKLFF,TGTGCCAGTAGCACTACACATGCAACTAATGAAAAACTGTTTTTT